These T cell receptor beta chains were read from a single sample in a study of cytomegalovirus exposure and HLA in healthy donors. The table came from immunoSEQ multiplex PCR; TCRdb's copy has only in-frame clones and leaves some out. The data hold about 140,000 clones, with roughly 83% observed a single time. The sequencing sample was made of PBMCs. These receptor sequences come from a female donor in good health and CMV-seronegative. Each CDR3 is given with its conserved first and last residue. Expanded clones get a size class; other rows say once, few or many, or leave the size out.

>-|TRBV4-1
CASSPSTGWEAFF
>-|TRBV21-1
CASSPPNGQGSGYGYTF
>-|TRBV11-2
CASSFETKQYF
>-|TRBV7-8
CASSLTSANYGYTF
>-|TRBV7-7
CASSLGGQFTDTQYF
>once|TRBV18
CASSYSNQPQHF
>-|TRBV7-3
CASSLSGSGELFF
>-|TRBV7-8
CASSLVPGGGSYNEQFF
>once|TRBV10-3
CAISDRNEQFF
>-|TRBV28
CATRDRGYHEQYF
>-|TRBV19
CASRLTSGSLYEQYF
>-|TRBV2
CASTQDSYEQYF
>-|TRBV18
CASSQLRTEMNTEAFF
>-|TRBV7-2
CASSLDSQGTGELFF
>many|TRBV10-3
CAIRKDRTNTEAFF
>-|TRBV7-2
CASSQAGGGETQYF
>-|TRBV5-1
CASSLWGADTQYF
>-|TRBV18
CASSPVLGLGNTIYF
>-|TRBV7-8
CASSPPGQYDGYTF
>-|TRBV2
CASIGGAREQYF
>-|TRBV6-1
CASRPMRGGNTEAFF
>-|TRBV19
CASSIRAGTQYF
>-|TRBV29-1
CSVRHPNRAADTF
>-|TRBV4-3
CASSQGTGGSEAFF
>-|TRBV7-8
CASRAGVLSMSYEQYF
>-|TRBV7-9
CASSPGQGTNEKLFF
>-|TRBV28
CASSLAADYQPQHF
>-|TRBV6-6
CASRGQGGSPLHF
>once|TRBV15
CATSREGAGGNTIYF
>-|TRBV30
CAWRRGGRGTGELFF
>-|TRBV5-1
CASSLEGLAAETQYF
>few|TRBV2
CASERTQMNTEAFF
>-|TRBV10-3
CAARGGQSTDTQYF
>once|TRBV6-6
CASSYHRGTMNTEAFF
>-|TRBV2
CASSLEGQPTDTQYF
>-|TRBV27
CASQFDRGAYEQYF
>-|TRBV4-1
CASSQEEGTGEVYEQYF
>-|TRBV30
CAWTGQGPYNEQFF
>-|TRBV2
CASSEFRGRYNEQFF
>few|TRBV7-2
CASRSAGGLNTGELFF
>-|TRBV6-5
CASSSWTDYGYTF
>-|TRBV7-3
CASSPESGIYNEQFF
>-|TRBV10-3
CAISVQDRGHEQYF
>-|TRBV9
CASSAALGLVAEQFF
>-|TRBV7-2
CASSQSGQTGATYEQYF
>once|TRBV2
CASPGGRDTEAFF
>-|TRBV18
CASSENRNTEAFF
>-|TRBV5-1
CASSLGQGAGTEAFF
>-|TRBV15
CATSRVSRTDTQYF
>-|TRBV19
CASSPIRDRAGEAFF
>few|TRBV5-1
CASSLAEGDQPQHF
>once|TRBV11-3
CASSLGGGPSRDEQFF
>-|TRBV5-4
CASSGRGAHYNEQFF